A single sample gave rise to the 11 T cell receptor beta chains below, sequenced in a study of graft-versus-host responses after intestinal transplantation. No antigen has been assigned to these receptors. The protocol was immunoSEQ multiplex PCR, while the TCRdb copy is restricted to in-frame clones and leaves out a portion. Among about 88,000 clones listed, approximately 90% were seen once. Material: unstimulated CD4+ T cells sorted from spleen or lymph node cells, obtained before transplant. These TCRs come from a human donor who was the organ donor for an intestinal transplant.

This chain links TRBV6-5 with TRBJ1-6; D remains unclear. Between the trimmed V and J ends, which lost 5 bases and 10 bases, there was a span of 9 bases. The CDR3 length is 12 residues. The germline CDR1 and CDR2 sequences are MNHEY and SVGAGI. CDR3 residues: CASSTGKSPLHF. Written as DNA, the CDR3 is TGTGCCAGCAGTACGGGAAAGTCACCCCTCCACTTT.

The chain uses TRBV6-1 and TRBJ2-6, with TRBD1 as a possible D gene (5 bases). This CDR3 region has 18 residues. V was clipped by 0 bases and J by 2 bases, with 14 bases between them. CDR1 and CDR2 from the germline V gene are MNHNS and SASEGT. CDR3 residues: CASSEARQGFPGANVLTF. CDR3 bases: TGTGCCAGCAGTGAAGCGAGGCAGGGCTTCCCTGGGGCCAACGTCCTGACTTTC.

This chain joins TRBV6-6 and TRBJ2-3, with D maybe TRBD2 (6 bases). Deletions cut 2 bases from V and 5 bases from J, with 11 bases between. CDR3 length: 14 amino acids. Germline-derived CDR1 and CDR2 are MNHNY and SVGAGI (reference sequence). The CDR3 spells CASSYGGSGDTQYF. The CDR3 nucleotides are TGTGCCAGCAGTTACGGGGGGTCGGGAGATACGCAGTATTTT.

The rearrangement links TRBV5-1 to TRBJ2-1; TRBD2 matches at 9 bases. The V and J ends lost 2 bases and 6 bases, in that order; junction bases with no gene match: 6. CDR1 and CDR2 (germline): SGHRS, YFSETQ. CDR3 length: 15 amino acids. The CDR3 nucleotides read TGCGCCAGCAGCTTAATAGCGGGAGCTAGCAATGAGCAGTTCTTC. It encodes CASSLIAGASNEQFF.

This chain connects TRBV12-1 to TRBJ1-6. TRBV12-1 is described as a pseudogene. The CDR3 is 16 residues long. CDR3 in amino acids: CASSFERSSYNSPLHF. Written as DNA, the CDR3 is TGTGCCAGCAGCTTTGAGCGGAGCTCCTATAATTCACCCCTCCACTTT.

The V gene is TRBV28, the J gene TRBJ1-2; the match to TRBD1 covers 7 bases. The CDR3 is 13 residues long. V gave up 2 bases and J gave up 7 bases; unmatched junction bases: 4. Germline CDR1 MDHEN, CDR2 SYDVKM. The CDR3 sequence is CASSLGQVGGYTF. CDR3 DNA sequence: TGTGCCAGCAGTTTAGGACAGGTCGGTGGCTACACCTTC.

This chain joins TRBV5-4 and TRBJ2-3; 8 bases are a match to TRBD2. The CDR3 spans 15 residues. After removal of 4 bases from V and 1 base from J, the junction contained 5 bases not matched to a gene. CDR1 and CDR2 from the germline V gene are SGHNT and YYREEE (reference sequence). CDR3 in DNA: TGTGCCAGCAGCCTCGGGGGGGCAGGCACAGATACGCAGTATTTT. It is translated as CASSLGGAGTDTQYF.

This clone was observed a single time. The chain combines TRBV6-5 with TRBJ1-4; the D gene is possibly TRBD1 (5 bases). Trimming stripped 5 bases from V and 4 bases from J, with 14 bases between. Germline assignment: CDR1 MNHEY and CDR2 SVGAGI. CDR3 length: 15 residues. The CDR3 loop reads CASSRTRSINEKLFF. CDR3 DNA sequence: TGTGCCAGCAGTAGGACAAGGTCGATTAATGAAAAACTGTTTTTT.

This sequence joins TRBV2 and TRBJ2-5; tentative D call: TRBD2 (5 bases). The CDR3 runs to 13 residues. Trimming took 6 bases from V and 6 from J, leaving 14 bases between them. Germline CDR1 is SNHLY and CDR2 is FYNNEI. CDR3 bases: TGTGCCAGCAGACCCCGGACCGGGAAGACCCAGTACTTC. This sequence encodes CASRPRTGKTQYF.

With respect to this clone: Germline and junction disagree at one end, which may indicate a read error. Other nucleotide sequences in the sample specify the same CDR3. V and J are TRBV19 and TRBJ1-5; TRBD1 matches at 9 bases. This CDR3 comprises 19 residues. Germline-derived CDR1 and CDR2 are LNHDA and SQIVND (reference sequence). CDR3 sequence reads: CASSIDPLGQGYSNQPQHF. CDR3 in DNA: TGCGCCAGTAGTATAGATCCCCTAGGACAGGGGTATAGCAATCAGCCCCAGCATTTT.

V gene TRBV30 combines with J gene TRBJ1-6; 7 bases line up with TRBD1. CDR1 and CDR2 from the germline V gene are GTSNPN and SVGIG (reference sequence). Unmatched junction bases numbered 7, after V lost 2 bases and J lost 0 bases. The CDR3 has 17 residues. CDR3 region: CAWSPDRSSSYNSPLHF. CDR3 coding DNA: TGTGCCTGGAGTCCGGACAGGTCGAGCTCCTATAATTCACCCCTCCACTTT. Full variable domain (remainder filled in from reference TRBV30 and TRBJ1-6): SQTIHQWPATLVQPVGSPLSLECTVEGTSNPNLYWYRQAAGRGLQLLFYSVGIGQISSEVPQNLSASRPQDRQFILSSKKLLLSDSGFYLCAWSPDRSSSYNSPLHFGNGTRLTVT.